The TCR beta chain described here comes from a study of cytomegalovirus exposure and HLA in healthy donors. J gave up 5 bases and V 6 bases, and 10 bases lay outside the gene matches. The V gene's germline CDR1 is SEHNR and CDR2 FQNEAQ (reference sequence). This CDR3 contains 15 residues. This clone was recorded only once. Its antigen is not known. Study outcomes and limitations: Among TCR beta chains, those listed as cytomegalovirus-associated numbered about 160.

Data came from immunoSEQ multiplex PCR; TCRdb stores just in-frame clones and leaves some out. The data show over 150,000 clones, 96% seen once. This receptor was identified in a woman between 18 and 29 years old in good health and CMV-seronegative. Material: PBMCs. The chain employs TRBV7-9 and TRBJ2-5; 9 positions agree with TRBD2. CDR3 protein: CASSPVAGGSETQYF. CDR3 nucleotide sequence: TGTGCCAGCAGTCCGGTGGCGGGGGGGAGTGAGACCCAGTACTTC.